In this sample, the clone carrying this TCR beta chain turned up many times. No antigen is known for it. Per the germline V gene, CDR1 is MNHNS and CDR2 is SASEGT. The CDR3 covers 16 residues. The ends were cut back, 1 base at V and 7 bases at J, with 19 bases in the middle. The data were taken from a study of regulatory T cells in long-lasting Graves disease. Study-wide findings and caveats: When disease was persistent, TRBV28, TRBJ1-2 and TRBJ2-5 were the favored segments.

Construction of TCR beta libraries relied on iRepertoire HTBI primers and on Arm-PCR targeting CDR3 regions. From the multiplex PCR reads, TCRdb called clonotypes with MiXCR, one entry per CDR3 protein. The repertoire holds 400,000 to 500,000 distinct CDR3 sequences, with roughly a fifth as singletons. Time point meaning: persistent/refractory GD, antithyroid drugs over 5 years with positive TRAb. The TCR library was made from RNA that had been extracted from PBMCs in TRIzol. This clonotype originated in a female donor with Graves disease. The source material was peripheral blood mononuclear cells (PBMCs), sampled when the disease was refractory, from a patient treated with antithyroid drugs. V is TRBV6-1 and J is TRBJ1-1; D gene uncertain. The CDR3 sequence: CASSEEVRAFGGEAFF. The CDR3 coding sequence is TGTGCCAGCAGTGAAGAAGTGCGGGCGTTCGGCGGTGAAGCTTTCTTT.